Following are 18 T cell receptor beta chains from one sample sequenced in a study of early T cells in non-severe SARS-CoV-2 infection. TCRdb reprocessed the 5' RACE reads via MiXCR and lists one record per CDR3 protein. The sample records about 52,000 distinct CDR3 sequences, approximately 11% being singletons. Sequenced sample: whole blood. All receptors come from an adult who was a healthcare worker with PCR-confirmed SARS-CoV-2 infection or an uninfected control (not recorded which).

V is TRBV5-4 and J is TRBJ2-2, with a possible D match to TRBD1 (6 bases). Germline assignment: CDR1 SGHNT and CDR2 YYREEE (reference sequence). V gave up 2 bases and J gave up 7 bases, with 12 bases separating them. This CDR3 has 14 amino acids. The DNA for the CDR3 is TGTGCCAGCAGCTTACAGGGTCAAGGCGGGGAGCTGTTTTTT. Encoded protein: CASSLQGQGGELFF. Looking up the rest from reference TRBV5-4 and TRBJ2-2 gives the full variable domain: ETGVTQSPTHLIKTRGQQVTLRCSSQSGHNTVSWYQQALGQGPQFIFQYYREEENGRGNFPPRFSGLQFPNYSSELNVNALELDDSALYLCASSLQGQGGELFFGEGSRLTVL.

The chain has TRBV6-5 and TRBJ2-3, with unresolved D. The CDR3 runs 14 residues. Between the trimmed V and J ends, which lost 6 bases and 4 bases, there was a span of 14 bases. Germline V gene data show CDR1 as MNHEY and CDR2 as SVGAGI. CDR3 coding DNA: TGTGCCAGCAGCCGACAATTTGCGGCAGATACGCAGTATTTT. Protein: CASSRQFAADTQYF.

This clonotype was detected ten times or more. This chain joins TRBV4-3 and TRBJ2-7; D remains ambiguous. The CDR3 runs to 15 residues. Germline-derived CDR1 and CDR2 are LGHNA and YSLEER. The V gene lost 2 bases and the J gene lost 3 bases, with 14 bases spanning the gap. CDR3 coding DNA: TGCGCCAGCAGCCAATCCCAGTTCGTTGGCTACGAGCAGTACTTC. Encoded protein: CASSQSQFVGYEQYF.

Only a few counts were recorded for this clonotype. The chain combines TRBV9 with TRBJ2-2, with D perhaps matching TRBD2 (5 bases). V lost 4 bases to trimming and J lost 4 bases, with 14 bases between them. The CDR3 has 15 residues. Per the germline V gene, CDR1 is SGDLS and CDR2 is YYNGEE. In DNA form, the CDR3 reads TGTGCCAGCAGCCTGGGAGCGGAAGTCACCGGGGAGCTGTTTTTT. It translates to CASSLGAEVTGELFF.

CDR3 nucleotide sequence: TGCGCCAGCAGCTTGGGGGCTGGTGAAGCTTTCTTT. Its protein is CASSLGAGEAFF. The chain combines TRBV5-1 with TRBJ1-1; D is unresolved. Germline V gene lookup returns CDR1 SGHRS and CDR2 YFSETQ. V gave up 0 bases and J gave up 7 bases, with 7 bases separating them. The CDR3 length is 12 residues.

This clonotype has ten or more counts. The rearrangement joins TRBV4-2 to TRBJ1-1; TRBD1 is a possible D gene (6 bases). The CDR3 is made up of 17 amino acids. V was pared by 2 bases and J by 4 bases, with 20 bases between. CDR1 is LGHNA, CDR2 YNFKEQ, per germline. In nucleotides, the CDR3 is TGTGCCAGCAGCCAACCTGGGGGGCACAGGCTTAGCACTGAAGCTTTCTTT. Its protein is CASSQPGGHRLSTEAFF.

The table lists this clonotype with a few counts. The chain combines TRBV27 with TRBJ2-1, with 8 positions matching TRBD2. CDR3 length: 13 residues. V trimming: 6 bases; J trimming: 8 bases; junction bases outside the gene matches: 6. Germline CDR1 reads MNHEY; CDR2 reads SMNVEV (reference sequence). This chain's CDR3 is CASRGTSVYEQFF. DNA for the CDR3: TGTGCCAGCAGGGGGACTAGTGTCTATGAGCAGTTCTTC.

The V and J genes are TRBV9 and TRBJ1-1; D is possibly TRBD1 (6 bases). The germline gives CDR1 SGDLS, CDR2 YYNGEE. There are 12 residues in the CDR3. The germline V and J ends were trimmed by 4 bases and 10 bases, with 14 bases remaining between them. CDR3 in amino acids: CASSPETGGAFF. In DNA, the CDR3 is TGTGCCAGCAGCCCAGAGACAGGAGGAGCTTTCTTT.

This clonotype was found many times. The V gene is TRBV19, the J gene TRBJ1-5; the match to TRBD1 covers 8 bases. Germline V gene data show CDR1 as LNHDA and CDR2 as SQIVND (reference sequence). V shed 6 bases, J shed 5 bases, and the junction held 6 bases outside the gene matches. CDR3 length equals 14 residues. The CDR3 reads CASRLTGADQPQHF. The DNA of the CDR3 is TGTGCCAGTAGGCTGACAGGGGCTGATCAGCCCCAGCATTTT.

This clonotype has at least ten counts. The DNA for the CDR3 is TGTGCCAGCAGCCAAGATCGGGTCGCAAGGACCCTCCACTTT. Protein product: CASSQDRVARTLHF. The gene calls are TRBV3-1 and TRBJ1-6; D unresolved. Germline assignment: CDR1 LGHDT and CDR2 YNNKEL (reference sequence). CDR3 length equals 14 residues. The V end was cut by 0 bases, the J end by 14 bases, with 14 bases between. Variable domain in full (rest from reference TRBV3-1 and TRBJ1-6): DTAVSQTPKYLVTQMGNDKSIKCEQNLGHDTMYWYKQDSKKFLKIMFSYNNKELIINETVPNRFSPKSPDKAHLNLHINSLELGDSAVYFCASSQDRVARTLHFGNGTRLTVT.

The genes are TRBV29-1 and TRBJ2-2; 12 bases agree with TRBD1. Germline V gives CDR1 SQVTM, CDR2 ANQGSEA. After removal of 6 bases from V and 6 bases from J, the junction contained 11 bases not matched to a gene. The CDR3 is 16 residues long. The CDR3 is CSVETGTGGAPGELFF. The CDR3 bases are TGCAGCGTCGAAACTGGGACAGGGGGCGCTCCCGGGGAGCTGTTTTTT.

This clonotype has only a few counts. J is TRBJ2-7 and V is TRBV28, with 9 bases lining up with TRBD2. Germline V gene sequence: CDR1 MDHEN, CDR2 SYDVKM. V lost 7 bases and J lost 2; bases outside the gene matches: 3. This CDR3 spans 13 amino acids. The CDR3 spells CASTSGVTYEQYF. CDR3 coding DNA: TGTGCCAGCACTAGCGGGGTTACCTACGAGCAGTACTTC.

This chain links TRBV7-2 with TRBJ2-5, with D unclear. The length of the CDR3 is 12 residues. Germline assignment: CDR1 SGHTA and CDR2 FQGNSA. The V gene lost 2 bases and the J gene lost 5 bases, with 6 bases spanning the gap. The CDR3 sequence: CASSLMVETQYF. The CDR3 DNA reads TGTGCCAGCAGCTTAATGGTGGAGACCCAGTACTTC.

The chain is built from TRBV10-2 and TRBJ2-3; 11 bases align to TRBD1. This CDR3 spans 14 amino acids. V trimming: 8 bases; J trimming: 3 bases; junction bases outside the gene matches: 4. Germline V gene sequence: CDR1 WSHSY, CDR2 SAAADI. CDR3 coding DNA: TGCGCCAGCGGCGGGACAGGGGGGACAGATACGCAGTATTTT. Protein product: CASGGTGGTDTQYF.

DNA of the CDR3: TGTGCCAGCAGCTTAGGGTCTCGGAACACTGAAGCTTTCTTT. Translating gives CASSLGSRNTEAFF. J is TRBJ1-1 and V is TRBV7-3; no clear D gene. V was trimmed by 2 bases and J by 1 base, leaving 8 bases between them. The CDR3 has 14 residues. The germline V gene has CDR1 SGHTA and CDR2 FQGTGA.

This clonotype was recorded at least ten times. The rearrangement uses TRBV28 and TRBJ2-3, with 12 nucleotides matching TRBD2. Losses at the gene ends were 6 bases for V and 6 bases for J; bases not matched to a gene: 4. The CDR3 runs to 14 residues. CDR1 is MDHEN and CDR2 is SYDVKM in the germline V gene. CDR3 nucleotide sequence: TGTGCCAGCAGCAAACTAGCGGGAGGCGATACGCAGTATTTT. Amino acid sequence: CASSKLAGGDTQYF.

This clonotype has a handful of counts. This chain connects TRBV6-2 or TRBV6-3 to TRBJ2-7; D is unresolved. V dropped 7 bases and J dropped 0 bases, with 7 bases sitting between them. This CDR3 has 12 residues. Germline V gene sequence: CDR1 MNHEY, CDR2 SVGEGT. The CDR3 spells CASISGSYEQYF. CDR3 nucleotides: TGTGCCAGCATCTCGGGCTCCTACGAGCAGTACTTC.

This clonotype has a handful of counts. V and J are TRBV20-1 and TRBJ1-5; TRBD1 aligns across 9 bases. V was clipped by 4 bases and J by 3 bases; unmatched bases: 4. This CDR3 comprises 14 residues. The germline V gene has CDR1 DFQATT and CDR2 SNEGSKA (reference sequence). CDR3 in amino acids: CSAKQGADNQPQHF. As DNA, the CDR3 is TGCAGTGCTAAACAGGGGGCTGACAATCAGCCCCAGCATTTT.